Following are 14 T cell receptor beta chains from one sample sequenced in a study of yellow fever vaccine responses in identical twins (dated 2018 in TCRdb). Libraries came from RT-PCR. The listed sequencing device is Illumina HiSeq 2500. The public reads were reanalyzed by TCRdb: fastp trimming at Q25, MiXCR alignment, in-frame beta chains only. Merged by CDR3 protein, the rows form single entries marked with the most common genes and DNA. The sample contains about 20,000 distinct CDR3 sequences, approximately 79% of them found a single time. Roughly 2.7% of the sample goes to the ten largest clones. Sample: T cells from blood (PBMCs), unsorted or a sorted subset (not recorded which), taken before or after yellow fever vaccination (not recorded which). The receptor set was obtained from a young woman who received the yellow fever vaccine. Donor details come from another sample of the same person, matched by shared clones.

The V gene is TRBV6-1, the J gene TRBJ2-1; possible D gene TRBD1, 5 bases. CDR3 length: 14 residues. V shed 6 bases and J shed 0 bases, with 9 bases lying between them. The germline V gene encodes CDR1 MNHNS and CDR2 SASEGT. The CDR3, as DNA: TGTGCCAGCAGCCACAGGTCCTCCTACAATGAGCAGTTCTTC. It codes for CASSHRSSYNEQFF.

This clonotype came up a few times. The CDR3 bases are TGCAGCGCCCGACAGGGTAACACTGAAGCTTTCTTT. Its translation: CSARQGNTEAFF. V usage is TRBV29-1 and J usage is TRBJ1-1; 7 bases match TRBD1. Trimming took 7 bases from V and 2 from J; bases not matched to a gene: 4. The CDR3 consists of 12 residues. Germline CDR1 is SQVTM and CDR2 is ANQGSEA.

CDR3 sequence reads: CASSHTSGMYNEQFF. The DNA for the CDR3 is TGCGCCAGCAGCCACACTAGCGGGATGTACAATGAGCAGTTCTTC. This chain links TRBV4-1 with TRBJ2-1; TRBD2 matches 10 bases. V dropped 3 bases and J dropped 4; count of bases not matched to a gene: 3. The CDR3 sequence is 15 residues long. The V gene's germline CDR1 is MGHRA and CDR2 YSYEKL.

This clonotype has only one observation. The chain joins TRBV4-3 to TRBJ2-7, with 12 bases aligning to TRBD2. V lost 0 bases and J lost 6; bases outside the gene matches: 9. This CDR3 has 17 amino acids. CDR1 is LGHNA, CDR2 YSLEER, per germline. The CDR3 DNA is TGCGCCAGCAGCCAAGATTTCGCTAGCGGGAGGGCCCTCGAGCAGTACTTC. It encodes CASSQDFASGRALEQYF.

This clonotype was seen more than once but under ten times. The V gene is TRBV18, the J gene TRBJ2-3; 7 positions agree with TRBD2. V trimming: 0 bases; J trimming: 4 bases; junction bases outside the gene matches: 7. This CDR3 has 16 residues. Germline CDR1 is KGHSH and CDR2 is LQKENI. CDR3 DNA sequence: TGTGCCAGCTCACCACCGAGACTAGCACCGTCAGATACGCAGTATTTT. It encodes CASSPPRLAPSDTQYF.

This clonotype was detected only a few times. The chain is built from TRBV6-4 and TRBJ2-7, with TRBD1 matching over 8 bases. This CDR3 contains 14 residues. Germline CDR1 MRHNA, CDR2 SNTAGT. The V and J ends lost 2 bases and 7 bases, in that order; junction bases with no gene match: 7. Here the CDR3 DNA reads TGTGCCAGCAGTGACACGGACAGGGTCTGGGAGCAGTACGTC. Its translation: CASSDTDRVWEQYV.

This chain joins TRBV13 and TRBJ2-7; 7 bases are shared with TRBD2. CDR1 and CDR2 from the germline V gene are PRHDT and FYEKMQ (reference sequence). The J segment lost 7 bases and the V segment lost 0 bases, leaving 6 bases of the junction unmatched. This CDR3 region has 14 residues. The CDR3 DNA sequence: TGTGCCAGCAGCTTAGGTCGATGGACTAGAGAGCAGTACTTC. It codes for CASSLGRWTREQYF.

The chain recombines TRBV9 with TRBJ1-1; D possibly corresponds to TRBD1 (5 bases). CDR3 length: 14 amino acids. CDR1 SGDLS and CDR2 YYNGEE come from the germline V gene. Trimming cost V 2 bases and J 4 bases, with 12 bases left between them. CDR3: CASSVVRVGTEAFF. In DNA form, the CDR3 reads TGTGCCAGCAGCGTTGTCAGGGTGGGCACTGAAGCTTTCTTT.

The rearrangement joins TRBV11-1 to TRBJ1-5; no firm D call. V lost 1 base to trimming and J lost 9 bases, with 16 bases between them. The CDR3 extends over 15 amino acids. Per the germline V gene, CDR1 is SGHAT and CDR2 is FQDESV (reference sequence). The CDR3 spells CASSLDSPPRGPQHF. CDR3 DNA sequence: TGTGCCAGCAGCTTAGATAGCCCTCCTCGTGGGCCCCAGCATTTT.

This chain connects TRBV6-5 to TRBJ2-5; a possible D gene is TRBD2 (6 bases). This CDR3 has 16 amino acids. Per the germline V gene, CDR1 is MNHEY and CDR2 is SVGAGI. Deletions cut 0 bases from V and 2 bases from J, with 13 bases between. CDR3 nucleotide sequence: TGTGCCAGCAGTTACTCGGGAGGTGGAAGGCAAGAGACCCAGTACTTC. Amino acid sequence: CASSYSGGGRQETQYF.

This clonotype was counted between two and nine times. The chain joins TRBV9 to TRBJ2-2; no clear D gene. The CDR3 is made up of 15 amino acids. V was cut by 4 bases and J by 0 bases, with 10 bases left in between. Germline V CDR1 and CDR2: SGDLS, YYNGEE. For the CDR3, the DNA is TGTGCCAGCAGCTCCGGCGGTGCGAACACCGGGGAGCTGTTTTTT. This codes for CASSSGGANTGELFF.

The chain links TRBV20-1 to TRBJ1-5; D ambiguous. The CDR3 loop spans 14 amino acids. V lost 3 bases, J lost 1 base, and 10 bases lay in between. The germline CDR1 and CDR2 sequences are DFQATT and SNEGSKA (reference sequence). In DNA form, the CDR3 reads TGCAGTGCTAGGTCCGGGTGGAGCAATCAGCCCCAGCATTTT. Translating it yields CSARSGWSNQPQHF.

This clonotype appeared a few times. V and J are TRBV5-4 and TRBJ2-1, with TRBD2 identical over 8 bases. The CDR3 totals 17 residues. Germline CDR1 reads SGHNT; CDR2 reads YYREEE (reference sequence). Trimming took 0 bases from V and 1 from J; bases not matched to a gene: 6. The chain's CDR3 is CASSLGSSGSSYNEQFF. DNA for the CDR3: TGTGCCAGCAGCTTGGGGTCTAGCGGGTCATCCTACAATGAGCAGTTCTTC.

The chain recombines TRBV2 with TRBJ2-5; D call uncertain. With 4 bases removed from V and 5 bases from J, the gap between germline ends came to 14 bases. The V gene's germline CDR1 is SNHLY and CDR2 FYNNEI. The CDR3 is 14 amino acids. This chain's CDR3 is CASSASPSRETQYF. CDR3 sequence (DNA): TGTGCCAGCAGTGCCAGTCCCAGCCGGGAGACCCAGTACTTC.